The 24 T cell receptor beta chains below all came from one sample that was sequenced in a study of identical twins. TCRdb re-derived calls from the 5' RACE reads in MiXCR, one entry per CDR3 protein. The sample has approximately 190,000 distinct CDR3 sequences; approximately 15% are singletons. This sample was shared with a second study, whose subject was T cells expressing NK-cell markers.

Source material: CD8+ T cells sorted from blood. The source is a woman younger than 30 in good health.

The rearrangement links TRBV7-9 to TRBJ2-1; weak D call: TRBD1 (6 bases). The CDR3 is made up of 12 amino acids. Looked up from germline, CDR1 is SEHNR and CDR2 is FQNEAQ (reference sequence). The ends were cut back, 4 bases at V and 8 bases at J, with 9 bases in the middle. CDR3 sequence: CASSSKGDEQFF. CDR3 sequence (DNA): TGTGCCAGCAGCTCCAAGGGGGATGAGCAGTTCTTC.

The sample holds a few counts of this clonotype. V gene TRBV7-9 combines with J gene TRBJ2-5; TRBD2 is a possible D gene (6 bases). The CDR3 is 15 residues long. With 4 bases removed from V and 4 bases from J, the gap between germline ends came to 16 bases. CDR1 and CDR2 (germline): SEHNR, FQNEAQ (reference sequence). The CDR3 is CASSYFGGARETQYF. CDR3 DNA: TGTGCCAGCAGCTACTTTGGCGGGGCCCGAGAGACCCAGTACTTC.

This clonotype was observed a few times. This chain joins TRBV20-1 and TRBJ2-3; TRBD2 matches 7 bases. Germline V gene lookup returns CDR1 DFQATT and CDR2 SNEGSKA (reference sequence). The CDR3 extends over 16 amino acids. With V trimmed by 2 bases and J by 5 bases, 13 bases remained unmatched. The CDR3 protein is CSARLGRALGKDTQYF. The CDR3 nucleotides read TGCAGTGCTAGATTAGGGAGGGCACTGGGGAAAGATACGCAGTATTTT.

This clonotype was observed a handful of times. The genes are TRBV7-9 and TRBJ2-7; D is uncertain. Germline V CDR1 and CDR2: SEHNR, FQNEAQ (reference sequence). V was clipped by 5 bases and J by 1 base, with 15 bases between them. This CDR3 has 15 residues. The CDR3 region has the DNA TGTGCCAGCAGCCACCCTCGAGGTGCGTCCTACGAGCAGTACTTC. Translating it yields CASSHPRGASYEQYF.

V is TRBV7-9 and J is TRBJ2-7; 9 bases are a match to TRBD1. The CDR3 length is 14 residues. Germline-derived CDR1 and CDR2 are SEHNR and FQNEAQ (reference sequence). V was pared by 5 bases and J by 3 bases, with 5 bases of the junction left unmatched. The CDR3 bases are TGTGCCAGCAGCCCCCGGGACAGGGTCTACGAGCAGTACTTC. This translates into CASSPRDRVYEQYF.

The V call is TRBV6-1, the J call TRBJ2-7; 10 bases line up with TRBD1. Germline CDR1 and CDR2: MNHNS and SASEGT. The length of the CDR3 is 16 residues. V gave up 6 bases and J gave up 7 bases; unmatched junction bases: 15. The CDR3 region is CASRGFHRDRGGEQYF. In nucleotides, the CDR3 is TGTGCCAGCAGGGGCTTCCACCGGGACAGGGGAGGGGAGCAGTACTTC.

This clonotype was seen a few times. This rearrangement joins TRBV6-1 to TRBJ2-5; D unclear. This CDR3 region has 13 residues. Trimming left V 8 bases short and J 4 bases short, with 14 bases between. Germline V CDR1 and CDR2: MNHNS, SASEGT. The CDR3 here is CASHGLRGETQYF. The CDR3 DNA is TGTGCCAGCCATGGCCTTCGAGGAGAGACCCAGTACTTC.

The sample holds a few counts of this clonotype. This chain connects TRBV9 to TRBJ2-3, with no clear D. CDR1 and CDR2 from the germline V gene are SGDLS and YYNGEE. Trimming took off 4 bases at V and 1 base at J, with 10 bases between the two ends. The CDR3 covers 14 residues. CDR3 region: CASSLRPGTDTQYF. The DNA of the CDR3 is TGTGCCAGCAGCCTTCGACCTGGCACAGATACGCAGTATTTT.

The V call is TRBV7-9, the J call TRBJ2-1; 7 bases are a match to TRBD1. Germline V gene sequence: CDR1 SEHNR, CDR2 FQNEAQ (reference sequence). CDR3 length equals 16 residues. V was pared by 3 bases and J by 8 bases, with 13 bases of the junction left unmatched. The CDR3 region is CASSFGPKGAGDEQFF. CDR3 bases: TGTGCCAGCAGCTTCGGTCCCAAGGGGGCCGGAGATGAGCAGTTCTTC.

The chain carries TRBV3-1 and TRBJ2-5; D gene uncertain. Germline-derived CDR1 and CDR2 are LGHDT and YNNKEL (reference sequence). CDR3 length: 12 amino acids. V shed 4 bases and J shed 7 bases, with 10 bases lying between them. The CDR3 nucleotides read TGTGCCAGCAGCCCCATCAGCCGGACCCAGTACTTC. Its protein is CASSPISRTQYF.

This clonotype showed up just a few times. The chain combines TRBV10-3 with TRBJ2-1; D uncertain. The CDR3 sequence is 14 residues long. The germline V gene encodes CDR1 ENHRY and CDR2 SYGVKD. Trimming shortened V by 4 bases and J by 5 bases, and 12 bases separated the two germline ends. CDR3 nucleotide sequence: TGTGCCATCAGTGTCGCGGAGTTACACAATGAGCAGTTCTTC. Its protein product is CAISVAELHNEQFF.

The rearrangement joins TRBV12-3 or TRBV12-4 to TRBJ1-2; a weak D match, TRBD1 (6 bases). V lost 5 bases and J 8 bases, leaving 12 bases between the germline ends. CDR3 size: 12 residues. The CDR3 DNA follows: TGTGCCAGCAGTGCAGGGGCAAGCGGCTACACCTTC. Its translation: CASSAGASGYTF.

This clonotype was detected only a few times. The chain recombines TRBV7-2 with TRBJ1-3; 11 bases align to TRBD1. Germline CDR1 SGHTA, CDR2 FQGNSA. CDR3 length: 14 amino acids. With 4 bases clipped from V and 9 bases from J, the junction kept 5 bases outside the gene matches. In DNA form, the CDR3 reads TGTGCCAGCAGCTCAGGGACAGGGGGATCCACCATATATTTT. It is translated as CASSSGTGGSTIYF. Complete variable domain (other parts from reference TRBV7-2 and TRBJ1-3): GAGVSQSPSNKVTEKGKDVELRCDPISGHTALYWYRQSLGQGLEFLIYFQGNSAPDKSGLPSDRFSAERTGGSVSTLTIQRTQQEDSAVYLCASSSGTGGSTIYFGEGSWLTVV.

The chain links TRBV15 to TRBJ2-3; D ambiguous. The germline V and J ends were trimmed by 0 bases and 6 bases, with 10 bases remaining between them. Germline V gene lookup returns CDR1 LNHNV and CDR2 YYDKDF (reference sequence). This CDR3 has 14 residues. CDR3 DNA: TGTGCCACCAGCAGAGACGGAAACTGGGATACGCAGTATTTT. As protein: CATSRDGNWDTQYF. Drawing the rest from reference TRBV15 and TRBJ2-3, the complete variable domain is DAMVIQNPRYQVTQFGKPVTLSCSQTLNHNVMYWYQQKSSQAPKLLFHYYDKDFNNEADTPDNFQSRRPNTSFCFLDIRSPGLGDTAMYLCATSRDGNWDTQYFGPGTRLTVL.

V and J are TRBV12-5 and TRBJ2-7; 8 bases match TRBD1. Per germline, CDR1 LGHNT and CDR2 FRNRAP. The V and J ends lost 5 bases and 5 bases, in that order; junction bases with no gene match: 5. CDR3 length: 13 residues. The CDR3 sequence: CASGGQGSHEQYF. Here the CDR3 DNA reads TGTGCTAGTGGTGGACAGGGAAGCCACGAGCAGTACTTC.

The chain combines TRBV12-3 or TRBV12-4 with TRBJ2-7; TRBD1 aligns across 9 bases. The CDR3 is 13 residues long. Trimming removed 5 bases from V and 4 bases from J; junction bases left unmatched: 3. The DNA of the CDR3 is TGTGCCAGCAGTGCGACAGGGGGTTACGAGCAGTACTTC. It specifies CASSATGGYEQYF.

This clonotype has at least ten counts. The gene calls are TRBV5-6 and TRBJ2-1; 7 bases line up with TRBD2. V lost 1 base to trimming and J lost 0 bases; unmatched junction nucleotides: 1. The CDR3 extends over 15 amino acids. Germline values: CDR1 SGHDT, CDR2 YYEEEE. In nucleotides, the CDR3 is TGTGCCAGCAGCTTGTCTAGCGGCTCCTACAATGAGCAGTTCTTC. Protein: CASSLSSGSYNEQFF.

This clonotype has only a few counts. The chain is built from TRBV12-3 or TRBV12-4 and TRBJ1-3, with 8 bases that match TRBD1. This CDR3 is built from 15 residues. Germline trimming cut 5 bases from V and 2 bases from J; bases unmatched to any gene: 5. The CDR3 spells CASSPDRATGNTIYF. CDR3 in DNA: TGTGCCAGCAGTCCGGACAGGGCGACTGGAAACACCATATATTTT.

In its sample, this clonotype was seen a few times. The rearrangement links TRBV6-5 to TRBJ1-1, with D possibly TRBD1 on 6 matching bases. V shed 0 bases and J shed 4 bases, with 18 bases lying between them. This CDR3 spans 17 amino acids. CDR1 is MNHEY, CDR2 SVGAGI, per germline. The CDR3 nucleotides read TGTGCCAGCAGTTACTCCCCTTTACAGGGAAGAGTCACTGAAGCTTTCTTT. This encodes CASSYSPLQGRVTEAFF.

This clonotype showed up just a few times. The chain uses TRBV4-2 and TRBJ2-5; 9 nucleotides agree with TRBD2. J was trimmed by 1 base and V by 4 bases; bases with no gene match: 10. This CDR3 is built from 17 residues. The germline CDR1 and CDR2 sequences are LGHNA and YNFKEQ. The CDR3: CASSPRVGAGGQETQYF. Written as DNA, the CDR3 is TGTGCCAGCAGCCCGCGGGTTGGAGCGGGGGGCCAAGAGACCCAGTACTTC.

This sequence joins TRBV11-1 and TRBJ2-1; 7 bases are shared with TRBD2. The V and J ends lost 5 bases and 8 bases, in that order; junction bases with no gene match: 21. The CDR3 sequence is 18 residues long. Germline V gene sequence: CDR1 SGHAT, CDR2 FQDESV (reference sequence). The CDR3 sequence is CASSPRRGTGTMFDEQFF. The CDR3, as DNA: TGTGCCAGCAGCCCCAGGCGGGGAACCGGGACTATGTTCGATGAGCAGTTCTTC.

This chain connects TRBV13 to TRBJ2-2; D may be TRBD1 (5 bases). V lost 8 bases and J lost 2, with 9 bases in between. The CDR3 is 13 residues long. The germline V gene encodes CDR1 PRHDT and CDR2 FYEKMQ (reference sequence). The CDR3 sequence is CASGQGNTGELFF. For the CDR3, the DNA is TGTGCCAGCGGGCAGGGCAACACCGGGGAGCTGTTTTTT.

This clonotype was counted at least ten times. The chain links TRBV6-2 or TRBV6-3 to TRBJ2-7, with D unclear. V lost 6 bases, J lost 0 bases, and 3 bases lay in between. CDR3 length: 11 residues. CDR1 MNHEY and CDR2 SVGEGT come from the germline V gene. The CDR3 DNA sequence: TGTGCCAGCAGCGACTCCTACGAGCAGTACTTC. This translates into CASSDSYEQYF.

V usage is TRBV30 and J usage is TRBJ2-1; possible D gene TRBD1, 5 bases. V gave up 5 bases and J gave up 4 bases, with 18 bases separating them. Germline lookup yields CDR1 GTSNPN and CDR2 SVGIG (reference sequence). The CDR3 loop spans 15 amino acids. CDR3 in amino acids: CAWGAVLRIYNEQFF. DNA of the CDR3: TGTGCCTGGGGGGCGGTCTTACGAATTTACAATGAGCAGTTCTTC.